These 18 T cell receptor beta chains came from one sample sequenced in a study of shared clonotypes between healthy human individuals. Naivety among CD8 cells was defined by CD45RO negativity and positive CCR7 selection, thereby excluding terminally differentiated effector memory CD45RA+ cells. The repertoire was sequenced with immunoSEQ multiplex PCR; TCRdb's copy has only in-frame clones and lacks some. Altogether around 1,900,000 clones are present, 80% to 95% being singletons, with the ten largest covering approximately 1.6%. The sample was naive CD8+ T cells from PBMCs. These receptors all stem from a young man in good health. Some clones in this sample may be carry-over from other donors' samples.

The CDR3: CASSYRQSQETQYF. CDR3 DNA sequence: TGTGCCAGCAGTTATCGACAGAGCCAAGAGACCCAGTACTTC. The chain combines TRBV27 with TRBJ2-5, with a weak D call TRBD1 (5 bases). Per the germline V gene, CDR1 is MNHEY and CDR2 is SMNVEV (reference sequence). CDR3 size: 14 residues. V shed 4 bases and J shed 1 base, with 10 bases lying between them.

Here the CDR3 reads CAPGGTSYEQYF. In DNA form, the CDR3 reads TGTGCACCAGGGGGCACTTCCTACGAGCAGTACTTC. V is TRBV2 and J is TRBJ2-7, with 8 bases matching TRBD1. The CDR3 runs to 12 residues. Germline CDR1 is SNHLY and CDR2 is FYNNEI.

The chain links TRBV5-1 to TRBJ2-7, with TRBD1 matching 7 bases. The ends lost 3 bases at V and 1 base at J; junction bases unmatched: 4. CDR3 length: 14 amino acids. The germline V gene has CDR1 SGHRS and CDR2 YFSETQ. CDR3 protein: CASSSKDRSYEQYF. DNA for the CDR3: TGCGCCAGCAGCTCCAAGGACAGGTCCTACGAGCAGTACTTC.

CDR3 nucleotide sequence: TGTGCCAGCAGAGATACAGGGTATAGCAATCAGCCCCAGCATTTT. Amino acid sequence: CASRDTGYSNQPQHF. J is TRBJ1-5 and V is TRBV28; possibly TRBD1 for D (6 bases). Germline CDR1 and CDR2: MDHEN and SYDVKM. The CDR3 is made up of 15 amino acids. V shed 6 bases and J shed 0 bases, with 12 bases lying between them.

The V and J genes are TRBV30 and TRBJ1-5; 9 nucleotides align to TRBD1. CDR3 length: 20 residues. Germline V CDR1 and CDR2: GTSNPN, SVGIG (reference sequence). V gave up 2 bases and J gave up 0 bases; unmatched junction bases: 17. CDR3 sequence (DNA): TGTGCCTGGAGTCGAGGGTCGACAGGGGGTCCCCTCTATAGCAATCAGCCCCAGCATTTT. This encodes CAWSRGSTGGPLYSNQPQHF.

V and J are TRBV5-1 and TRBJ2-7, with D perhaps matching TRBD1 or TRBD2 (6 bases each). Trimming cost V 3 bases and J 7 bases, with 14 bases left between them. This CDR3 region has 13 residues. The germline gives CDR1 SGHRS, CDR2 YFSETQ. CDR3 nucleotide sequence: TGCGCCAGCAGCTACTGGGGGGCTGTAGAGCAGTACTTC. This sequence encodes CASSYWGAVEQYF.

This chain uses TRBV27 with TRBJ1-2; D is uncertain. Germline CDR1 and CDR2: MNHEY and SMNVEV (reference sequence). V was shortened by 4 bases and J by 3 bases, with 12 bases between the two germline ends. This CDR3 is built from 14 residues. CDR3: CASSSSPPYYGYTF. DNA of the CDR3: TGTGCCAGCAGTTCCAGCCCACCCTACTATGGCTACACCTTC.

The V and J genes are TRBV2 and TRBJ1-5; D remains ambiguous. V lost 5 bases, J lost 8 bases, and 10 bases lay in between. Looked up from germline, CDR1 is SNHLY and CDR2 is FYNNEI. This CDR3 has 12 residues. The CDR3 is CASSRLLEPQHF. Written as DNA, the CDR3 is TGTGCCAGCAGTCGTCTTCTTGAGCCCCAGCATTTT. The entire variable domain, with the rest obtained from reference TRBV2 and TRBJ1-5, is as follows: EPEVTQTPSHQVTQMGQEVILRCVPISNHLYFYWYRQILGQKVEFLVSFYNNEISEKSEIFDDQFSVERPDGSNFTLKIRSTKLEDSAMYFCASSRLLEPQHFGDGTRLSIL.

The V and J genes are TRBV7-6 and TRBJ2-2; tentative D call: TRBD2 (5 bases). CDR3 length: 16 residues. V shed 2 bases and J shed 1 base, with 11 bases lying between them. Per the germline V gene, CDR1 is SGHVS and CDR2 is FNYEAQ. The CDR3 protein is CASSLSSGGNTGELFF. CDR3 nucleotides: TGTGCCAGCAGCTTATCGAGCGGAGGGAACACCGGGGAGCTGTTTTTT.

Comments on this clone: Other DNA variants within this sample encode the same CDR3. This rearrangement joins TRBV4-2 to TRBJ2-2; 7 nucleotides agree with TRBD2. CDR1 is LGHNA, CDR2 YNFKEQ, per germline. J lost 0 bases, V lost 1 base, and 2 bases had no gene match. The CDR3 has 16 amino acids. This CDR3 is CASSQGGLPNTGELFF. CDR3 DNA sequence: TGTGCCAGCAGCCAAGGGGGACTACCGAACACCGGGGAGCTGTTTTTT.

The rearrangement links TRBV5-1 to TRBJ2-3, with 7 bases identical to TRBD2. Germline values: CDR1 SGHRS, CDR2 YFSETQ. The CDR3 is made up of 15 amino acids. J gave up 9 bases and V 1 base, and 11 bases lay outside the gene matches. The CDR3 reads CASSLKGGIQETQYF. The CDR3 DNA reads as TGCGCCAGCAGCTTGAAGGGAGGGATTCAGGAGACGCAGTATTTT.

The V gene is TRBV7-2, the J gene TRBJ2-7; perhaps D is TRBD1 or TRBD2 (6 bases each). The CDR3 has 15 residues. V gave up 7 bases and J gave up 4 bases, with 20 bases separating them. CDR1 is SGHTA, CDR2 FQGNSA, per germline. In nucleotides, the CDR3 is TGTGCCAGCAACCCCACACAGGGAGGTGGTTACGAGCAGTACTTC. Translating gives CASNPTQGGGYEQYF. The whole variable domain, filled in from reference TRBV7-2 and TRBJ2-7, reads GAGVSQSPSNKVTEKGKDVELRCDPISGHTALYWYRQSLGQGLEFLIYFQGNSAPDKSGLPSDRFSAERTGGSVSTLTIQRTQQEDSAVYLCASNPTQGGGYEQYFGPGTRLTVT.

This clone has a single count. The chain has TRBV27 and TRBJ2-7, with TRBD2 matching 7 bases. The germline V gene has CDR1 MNHEY and CDR2 SMNVEV (reference sequence). The J segment lost 4 bases and the V segment lost 3 bases, leaving 6 bases of the junction unmatched. CDR3 length: 14 residues. The CDR3 loop reads CASSFVGGQYEQYF. The CDR3 nucleotides read TGTGCCAGCAGTTTCGTGGGAGGGCAATACGAGCAGTACTTC.

This chain connects TRBV5-4 to TRBJ2-7; D may match TRBD1 or TRBD2 (5 bases each). Germline values: CDR1 SGHNT, CDR2 YYREEE (reference sequence). The CDR3 contains 15 residues. V lost 8 bases and J 1 base, leaving 19 bases between the germline ends. CDR3 coding DNA: TGTGCCAGAGACTTCGGGGCTCCACTTTCCTACGAGCAGTACTTC. This encodes CARDFGAPLSYEQYF.

This chain joins TRBV4-3 and TRBJ1-2; 9 bases align to TRBD1. The CDR3 has 17 amino acids. J gave up 1 base and V 4 bases, and 10 bases lay outside the gene matches. From germline, CDR1 is LGHNA and CDR2 YSLEER. As DNA, the CDR3 is TGCGCCAGCAGCCCCGTTAAGGGGACAGGGAATAACTATGGCTACACCTTC. Encoded protein: CASSPVKGTGNNYGYTF.

This chain connects TRBV2 to TRBJ2-7; 9 bases match TRBD2. The CDR3 is 16 amino acids. J gave up 4 bases and V 6 bases, and 13 bases lay outside the gene matches. Per the germline V gene, CDR1 is SNHLY and CDR2 is FYNNEI. This CDR3 reads CASSYRVAGEGYEQYF. Written as DNA, the CDR3 is TGTGCCAGCAGCTACCGAGTAGCGGGAGAAGGGTACGAGCAGTACTTC.

Concerning this clone itself: The same CDR3 is also encoded by other DNA sequences in this sample. The V and J genes are TRBV9 and TRBJ2-6, with D unclear. Germline V CDR1 and CDR2: SGDLS, YYNGEE. Trimming removed 0 bases at V and 0 bases at J, with 4 bases between. This CDR3 spans 15 amino acids. The CDR3 spells CASSVGLSGANVLTF. The CDR3 DNA sequence: TGTGCCAGCAGCGTAGGACTCTCTGGGGCCAACGTCCTGACTTTC.

CDR3 region: CASSLAGWDTDTQYF. The CDR3 region has the DNA TGTGCCAGCAGCTTAGCAGGGTGGGACACAGATACGCAGTATTTT. The V and J genes are TRBV11-2 and TRBJ2-3; possibly TRBD1 for D (5 bases). This CDR3 has 15 amino acids. The V gene lost 1 base and the J gene lost 2 bases, with 10 bases spanning the gap. The germline V gene has CDR1 SGHAT and CDR2 FQNNGV.